The present T cell receptor beta chain was sequenced within a study of HIV-infected patients and healthy controls. Points on this clonotype: Its matching antigen is unknown.

cDNA was made from about 500 ng RNA using alpha and beta constant primers. Alpha and beta chain libraries were made separately by chain-specific third strand synthesis with multiplexing indices. A 5' RACE adapter with a random hexamer and the SP2 primer site was joined to cDNA. TCRdb recomputed calls from the 5' RACE reads with MiXCR, one row per CDR3 protein. The sample holds 8,000 to 10,000 distinct CDR3 sequences, 7.3% seen once. This CDR3 spans 13 amino acids. The germline V gene has CDR1 SGHRS and CDR2 YFSETQ. Deletions cut 0 bases from V and 5 bases from J, with 9 bases between. Study-level findings and limits: Diversity differences between study cohorts were not due to their slight age and sex differences.

All unsorted peripheral T cells were captured because whole blood was used without fractionation. This material consisted of blood, taken before antiretroviral therapy. The chain couples TRBV5-1 to TRBJ2-7; D is uncertain. This receptor was taken from an adult with HIV infection. CDR3 coding DNA: TGCGCCAGCAGCTTGGCAGGTCCCCACGAGCAGTACTTC. Translating it yields CASSLAGPHEQYF.